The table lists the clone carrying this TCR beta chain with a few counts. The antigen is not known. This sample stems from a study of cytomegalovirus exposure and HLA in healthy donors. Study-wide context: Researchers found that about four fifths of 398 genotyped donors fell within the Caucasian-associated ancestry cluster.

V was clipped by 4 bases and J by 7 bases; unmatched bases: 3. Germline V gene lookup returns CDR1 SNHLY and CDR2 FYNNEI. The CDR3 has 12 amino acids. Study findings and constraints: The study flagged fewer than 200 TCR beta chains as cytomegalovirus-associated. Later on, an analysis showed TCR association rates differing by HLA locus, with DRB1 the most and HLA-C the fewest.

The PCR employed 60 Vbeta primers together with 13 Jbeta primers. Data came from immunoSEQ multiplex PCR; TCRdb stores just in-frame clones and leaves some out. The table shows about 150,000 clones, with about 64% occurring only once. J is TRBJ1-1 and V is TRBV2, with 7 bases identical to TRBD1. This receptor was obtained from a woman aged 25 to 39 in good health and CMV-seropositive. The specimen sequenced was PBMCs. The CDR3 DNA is TGTGCCAGCAGTGTCAGGACAGGTGAAGCTTTCTTT. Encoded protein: CASSVRTGEAFF.